Listed below are T cell receptor beta chains from one sample, sequenced in a study of CD8+ T cells in alopecia areata. Sequencing used immunoSEQ multiplex PCR; TCRdb keeps in-frame clones, though not all of them. The sample holds 90,000 to 100,000 clones, under 70% seen once. The input for sequencing was CD8+ T cells sorted from blood, taken at week 4, from a patient treated with tofacitinib. Receptor source: a human donor with alopecia areata. Both conserved end residues are part of each CDR3. A D gene is named only where the DNA matches it firmly. Size values are once, few and many counts, or a class for expanded clones, and some rows have none.

j_gene: TRBJ2-1
abundance: few
d_gene: TRBD1
v_gene: TRBV28
CDR3aa: CASSPLGQGELNEQFF
CDR3nt: TGTGCCAGCAGTCCACTCGGACAGGGGGAGCTCAATGAGCAGTTCTTC

j_gene: TRBJ2-3
abundance: NA
d_gene: TRBD2
v_gene: TRBV7-3
CDR3aa: CASSPGGREDDTQYF
CDR3nt: TGTGCCAGCAGCCCCGGGGGACGGGAGGATGATACGCAGTATTTT

j_gene: TRBJ1-3
abundance: NA
d_gene: NA
v_gene: TRBV5-4
CDR3aa: CASSLDGAISGNTIYF
CDR3nt: TGTGCCAGCAGCTTGGACGGGGCCATCTCTGGAAACACCATATATTTT

j_gene: TRBJ1-2
abundance: few
d_gene: TRBD1
v_gene: TRBV7-9
CDR3aa: CASSAGGIANYGYTF
CDR3nt: TGTGCCAGCAGCGCAGGGGGGATAGCTAACTATGGCTACACCTTC

j_gene: TRBJ2-1
abundance: NA
d_gene: TRBD2
v_gene: TRBV7-8
CDR3aa: CASSFSGGGLNEQFF
CDR3nt: TGTGCCAGCAGCTTCAGCGGGGGGGGCCTCAATGAGCAGTTCTTC

j_gene: TRBJ2-3
abundance: NA
d_gene: NA
v_gene: TRBV27
CDR3aa: CASSFRDFGDTQYF
CDR3nt: TGTGCCAGCAGTTTCCGGGACTTCGGGGATACGCAGTATTTT

j_gene: TRBJ2-1
abundance: NA
d_gene: TRBD2
v_gene: TRBV30
CDR3aa: CAWSATSGVDEQFF
CDR3nt: TGTGCCTGGAGTGCGACTAGCGGCGTCGATGAGCAGTTCTTC

j_gene: TRBJ1-5
abundance: NA
d_gene: TRBD1
v_gene: TRBV27
CDR3aa: CASIPTGGSGQPQHF
CDR3nt: TGTGCCAGCATCCCGACAGGGGGCAGCGGTCAGCCCCAGCATTTT

j_gene: TRBJ1-5
abundance: once
d_gene: NA
v_gene: TRBV5-1
CDR3aa: CASSKGPEGQLNQPQHF
CDR3nt: TGCGCCAGCAGCAAAGGGCCCGAGGGGCAACTCAATCAGCCCCAGCATTTT

j_gene: TRBJ2-7
abundance: few
d_gene: NA
v_gene: TRBV4-3
CDR3aa: CASSQDYYNSYEQYF
CDR3nt: TGCGCCAGCAGCCAAGATTACTACAACTCCTACGAGCAGTACTTC

j_gene: TRBJ2-7
abundance: NA
d_gene: TRBD2
v_gene: TRBV4-1
CDR3aa: CASRGTSGSYEQYF
CDR3nt: TGCGCCAGCAGGGGTACTAGCGGGTCGTACGAGCAGTACTTC

j_gene: TRBJ2-2
abundance: many
d_gene: NA
v_gene: TRBV6-5
CDR3aa: CASSSPTDNTGELFF
CDR3nt: TGTGCCAGCAGTTCGCCGACGGATAACACCGGGGAGCTGTTTTTT

j_gene: TRBJ1-5
abundance: NA
d_gene: NA
v_gene: TRBV29-1
CDR3aa: CSVEEGGGQPQHF
CDR3nt: TGCAGCGTTGAAGAGGGAGGAGGGCAGCCCCAGCATTTT

j_gene: TRBJ2-7
abundance: NA
d_gene: NA
v_gene: TRBV7-8
CDR3aa: CASSFRPDREEYF
CDR3nt: TGTGCCAGCAGCTTCCGACCTGACAGGGAGGAGTACTTC

j_gene: TRBJ1-4
abundance: NA
d_gene: NA
v_gene: TRBV11-2
CDR3aa: CASSLTNEKLFF
CDR3nt: TGTGCCAGCAGCTTAACTAATGAAAAACTGTTTTTT

j_gene: TRBJ1-3
abundance: few
d_gene: NA
v_gene: TRBV28
CDR3aa: CASSFRSGNTIYF
CDR3nt: TGTGCCAGCAGTTTTCGCTCTGGAAACACCATATATTTT